The clone carrying this T cell receptor beta chain turned up a few times. This record belongs to a study of blood T cell repertoires in COVID-19. In the study overall: Collection of acute and convalescent COVID-19 samples took place in the United States, Italy and Spain. Nucleic acid was either cDNA or gDNA, and it came from T cells, B-cell-depleted T cells, or PBMCs.

The length of the CDR3 is 13 residues. The ends were cut back, 5 bases at V and 6 bases at J, with 13 bases in the middle. Germline CDR1 reads SGHTA; CDR2 reads FQGTGA. Original handling: Amplification with reference gene primers provided the estimates of nucleated cell counts. Generated by immunoSEQ multiplex PCR, the TCRdb table keeps only in-frame clones and is missing some. V, J and clone size are those of that table, while D and trimming were read from the DNA. The sample holds 60,000 to 70,000 clones, about 81% seen once. The source material was peripheral blood. The rearrangement joins TRBV7-3 to TRBJ1-1; D is perhaps TRBD1 (5 bases). The sequence was obtained from a man at least 80 years old with acute or convalescent COVID-19. The CDR3: CASSGQTVAEAFF. The CDR3 nucleotides read TGTGCCAGCAGCGGGCAGACAGTGGCTGAAGCTTTCTTT.